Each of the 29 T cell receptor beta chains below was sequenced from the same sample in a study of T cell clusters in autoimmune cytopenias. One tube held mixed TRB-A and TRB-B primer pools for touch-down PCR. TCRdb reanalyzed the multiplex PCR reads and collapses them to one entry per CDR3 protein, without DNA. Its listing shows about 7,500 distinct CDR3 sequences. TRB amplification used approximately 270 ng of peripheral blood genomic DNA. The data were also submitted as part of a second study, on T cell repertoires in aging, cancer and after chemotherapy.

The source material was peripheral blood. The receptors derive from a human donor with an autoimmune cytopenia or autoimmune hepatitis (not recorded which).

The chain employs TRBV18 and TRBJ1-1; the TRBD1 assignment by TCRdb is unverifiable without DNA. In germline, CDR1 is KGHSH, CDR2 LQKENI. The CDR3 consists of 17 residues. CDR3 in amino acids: CASSPTGQGYVNTEAFF.

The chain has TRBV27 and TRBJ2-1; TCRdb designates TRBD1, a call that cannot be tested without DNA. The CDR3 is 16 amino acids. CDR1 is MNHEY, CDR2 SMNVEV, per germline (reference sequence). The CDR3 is CASSLPTGAGGNEQFF.

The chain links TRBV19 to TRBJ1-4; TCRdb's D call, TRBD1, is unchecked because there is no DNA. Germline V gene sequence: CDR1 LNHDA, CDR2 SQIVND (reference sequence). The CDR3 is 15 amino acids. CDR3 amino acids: CASSMGQRNNEKLFF.

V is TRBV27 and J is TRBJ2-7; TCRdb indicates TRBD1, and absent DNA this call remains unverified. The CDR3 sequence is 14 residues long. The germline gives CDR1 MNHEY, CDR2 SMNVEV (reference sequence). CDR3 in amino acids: CASSSRDRVYEQYF.

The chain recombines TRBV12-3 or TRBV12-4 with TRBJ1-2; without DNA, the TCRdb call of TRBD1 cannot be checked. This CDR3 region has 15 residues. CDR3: CASGQGTGWDYGYTF.

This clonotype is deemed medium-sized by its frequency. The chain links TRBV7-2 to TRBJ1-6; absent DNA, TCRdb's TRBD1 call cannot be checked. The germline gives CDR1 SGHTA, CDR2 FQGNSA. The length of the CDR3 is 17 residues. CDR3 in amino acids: CASSLVGVRGQNSPLHF.

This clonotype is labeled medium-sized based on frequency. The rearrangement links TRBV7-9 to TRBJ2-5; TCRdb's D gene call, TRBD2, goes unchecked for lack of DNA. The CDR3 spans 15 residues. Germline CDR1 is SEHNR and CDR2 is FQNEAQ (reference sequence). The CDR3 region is CASSSKRAGGETQYF. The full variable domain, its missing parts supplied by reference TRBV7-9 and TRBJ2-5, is DTGVSQNPRHKITKRGQNVTFRCDPISEHNRLYWYRQTLGQGPEFLTYFQNEAQLEKSRLLSDRFSAERPKGSFSTLEIQRTEQGDSAMYLCASSSKRAGGETQYFGPGTRLLVL.

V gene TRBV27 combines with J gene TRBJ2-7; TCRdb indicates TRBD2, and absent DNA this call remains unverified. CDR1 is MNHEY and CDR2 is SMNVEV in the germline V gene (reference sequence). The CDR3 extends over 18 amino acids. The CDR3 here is CASALQPPTFIDSYEQYF.

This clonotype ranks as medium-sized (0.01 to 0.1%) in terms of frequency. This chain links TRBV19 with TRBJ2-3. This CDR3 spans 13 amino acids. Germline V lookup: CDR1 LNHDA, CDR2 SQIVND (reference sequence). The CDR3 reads CASSIESGDTQYF. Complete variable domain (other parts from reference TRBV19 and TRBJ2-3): DGGITQSPKYLFRKEGQNVTLSCEQNLNHDAMYWYRQDPGQGLRLIYYSQIVNDFQKGDIAEGYSVSREKKESFPLTVTSAQKNPTAFYLCASSIESGDTQYFGPGTRLTVL.

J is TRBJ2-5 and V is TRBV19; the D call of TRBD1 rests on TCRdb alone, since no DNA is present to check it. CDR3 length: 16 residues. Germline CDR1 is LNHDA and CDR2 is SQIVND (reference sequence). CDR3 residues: CASSIDGQGALGTQYF. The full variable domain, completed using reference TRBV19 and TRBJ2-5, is DGGITQSPKYLFRKEGQNVTLSCEQNLNHDAMYWYRQDPGQGLRLIYYSQIVNDFQKGDIAEGYSVSREKKESFPLTVTSAQKNPTAFYLCASSIDGQGALGTQYFGPGTRLLVL.

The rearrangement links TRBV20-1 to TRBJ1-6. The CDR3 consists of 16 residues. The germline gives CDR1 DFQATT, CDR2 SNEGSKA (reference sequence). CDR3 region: CSASGDRGSYNSPLHF.

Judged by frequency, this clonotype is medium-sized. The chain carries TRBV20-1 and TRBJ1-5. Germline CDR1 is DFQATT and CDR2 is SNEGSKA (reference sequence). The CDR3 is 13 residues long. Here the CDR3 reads CSASPGGNQPQHF.

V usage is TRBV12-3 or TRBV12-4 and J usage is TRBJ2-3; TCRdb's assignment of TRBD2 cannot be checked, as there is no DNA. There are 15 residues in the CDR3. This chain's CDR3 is CASRGGGLGTDTQYF.

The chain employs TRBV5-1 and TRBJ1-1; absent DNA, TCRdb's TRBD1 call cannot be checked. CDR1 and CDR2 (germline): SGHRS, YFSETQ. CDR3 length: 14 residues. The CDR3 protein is CASSSDRGQTEAFF.

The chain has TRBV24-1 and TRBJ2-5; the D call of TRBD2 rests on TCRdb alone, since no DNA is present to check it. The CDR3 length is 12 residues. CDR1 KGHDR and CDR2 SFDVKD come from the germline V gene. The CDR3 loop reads CATKAGRETQYF.

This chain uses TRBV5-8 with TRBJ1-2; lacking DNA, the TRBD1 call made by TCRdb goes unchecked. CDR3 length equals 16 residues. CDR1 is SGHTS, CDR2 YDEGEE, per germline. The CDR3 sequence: CASSAEDRVLYYGYTF. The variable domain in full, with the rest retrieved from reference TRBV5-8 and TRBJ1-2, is EAGVTQSPTHLIKTRGQQATLRCSPISGHTSVYWYQQALGLGLQFLLWYDEGEERNRGNFPPRFSGRQFPNYSSELNVNALELEDSALYLCASSAEDRVLYYGYTFGSGTRLTVV.

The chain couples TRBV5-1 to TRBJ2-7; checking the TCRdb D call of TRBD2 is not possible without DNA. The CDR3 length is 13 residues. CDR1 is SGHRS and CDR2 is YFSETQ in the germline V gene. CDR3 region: CASGSGSAGEQYF.

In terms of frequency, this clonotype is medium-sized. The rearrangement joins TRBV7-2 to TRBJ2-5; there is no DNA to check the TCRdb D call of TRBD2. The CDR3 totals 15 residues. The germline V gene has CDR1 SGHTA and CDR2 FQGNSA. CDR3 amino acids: CASSFGLAVQETQYF. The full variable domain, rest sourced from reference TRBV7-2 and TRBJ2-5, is GAGVSQSPSNKVTEKGKDVELRCDPISGHTALYWYRQSLGQGLEFLIYFQGNSAPDKSGLPSDRFSAERTGGSVSTLTIQRTQQEDSAVYLCASSFGLAVQETQYFGPGTRLLVL.

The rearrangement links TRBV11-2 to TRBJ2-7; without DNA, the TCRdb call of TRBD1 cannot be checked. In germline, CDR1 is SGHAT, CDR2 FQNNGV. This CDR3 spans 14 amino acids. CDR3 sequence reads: CASRDILWGYEQYF.

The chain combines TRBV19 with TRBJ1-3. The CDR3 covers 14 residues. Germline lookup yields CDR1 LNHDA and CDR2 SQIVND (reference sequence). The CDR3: CASSISSSGNTIYF.

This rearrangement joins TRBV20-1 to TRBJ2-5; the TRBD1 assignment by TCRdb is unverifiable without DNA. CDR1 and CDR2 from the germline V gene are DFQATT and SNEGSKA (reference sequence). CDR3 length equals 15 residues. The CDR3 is CSASSTGLGAETQYF.

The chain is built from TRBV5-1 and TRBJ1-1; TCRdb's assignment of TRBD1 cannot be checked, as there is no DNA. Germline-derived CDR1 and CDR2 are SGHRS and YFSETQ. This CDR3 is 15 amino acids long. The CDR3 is CASWGGLGMNTEAFF.

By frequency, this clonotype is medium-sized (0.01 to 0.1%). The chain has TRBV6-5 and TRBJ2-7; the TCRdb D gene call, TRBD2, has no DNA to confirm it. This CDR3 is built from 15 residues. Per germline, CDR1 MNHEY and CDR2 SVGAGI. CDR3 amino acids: CASSYGREVTYEQYF.

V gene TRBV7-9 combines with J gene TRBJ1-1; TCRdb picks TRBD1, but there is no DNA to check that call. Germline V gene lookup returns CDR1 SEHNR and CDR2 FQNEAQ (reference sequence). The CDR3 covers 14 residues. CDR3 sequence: CASSLDRVSTEAFF.

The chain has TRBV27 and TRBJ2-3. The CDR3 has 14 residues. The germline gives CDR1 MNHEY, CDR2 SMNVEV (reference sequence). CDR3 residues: CASSLSIDTDTQYF.

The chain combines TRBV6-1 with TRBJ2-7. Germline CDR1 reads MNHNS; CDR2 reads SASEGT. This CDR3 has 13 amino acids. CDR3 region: CASRAGLSYEQYF.

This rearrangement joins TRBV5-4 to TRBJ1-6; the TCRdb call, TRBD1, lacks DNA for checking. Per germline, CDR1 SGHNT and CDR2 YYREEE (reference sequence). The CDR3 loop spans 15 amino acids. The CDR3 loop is CASSLKTGNRSPLHF.

The CDR3 protein is CASWGQGAGLPGANVLTF. The chain joins TRBV27 to TRBJ2-6; without DNA, the TCRdb call of TRBD1 cannot be checked. In germline, CDR1 is MNHEY, CDR2 SMNVEV (reference sequence). This CDR3 is built from 18 residues.

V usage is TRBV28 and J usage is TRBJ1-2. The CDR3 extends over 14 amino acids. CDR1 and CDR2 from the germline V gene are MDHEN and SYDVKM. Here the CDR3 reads CASSFWGGRGGYTF.